This T cell receptor beta chain is from a study of memory CD4+ T cells and cytomegalovirus serostatus. Study-level information: Healthy Belgian adult donors included several CMV-positive and 24 CMV-negative people.

V was pared by 1 base and J by 2 bases, with 5 bases between. The germline V gene has CDR1 LNHNV and CDR2 YYDKDF (reference sequence). This CDR3 has 13 amino acids. To note about this clone: The antigen remains unidentified.

Method: immunoSEQ multiplex PCR; TCRdb's copy keeps in-frame clones and lacks some. This table holds under 35,000 clones, about 70% found once. Single viable CD3+CD4+CD8-CD45RO+ cells were sorted as the memory CD4+ T cells. Serostatus was set by detecting CMV pp150, pp28, p38, p52 IgG. Study-level findings and limits: The CMV-associated TCR signature appears largely within the CD4+ memory repertoire. CD4+ memory repertoires contained about 40% of the roughly 160 reported CMV TCRbeta sequences.

The chain carries TRBV15 and TRBJ1-2; no definite D call. This clonotype was obtained from an adult in good health and CMV-seronegative. The sequenced sample consisted of memory CD4+ T cells from blood. In nucleotides, the CDR3 is TGTGCCACCAGCAGAGTGGAGAACTATGGCTACACCTTC. Amino acids: CATSRVENYGYTF.